What follows describes a single T cell receptor beta chain. The table came from immunoSEQ multiplex PCR; TCRdb's copy has only in-frame clones and leaves some out. The sample has some 200,000 clones; approximately 80% are singletons. These data belong to a study of blood T cell repertoires in COVID-19. The CDR3 has 18 amino acids. V lost 0 bases to trimming and J lost 3 bases, with 21 bases between them. This TCR derives from a human donor in a cohort sampled during active COVID-19. The sample comprised peripheral blood. The chain has TRBV5-3 and TRBJ2-5; possibly TRBD1 for D (5 bases). TRBV5-3 is reported as an ORF; its role is uncertain. CDR3 DNA: TGTGCCAGAAGCTTGGGGGGCCAGGGTAAACGAGGCGAAGAGACCCAGTACTTC. It specifies CARSLGGQGKRGEETQYF.